Shown below are 6 T cell receptor beta chains from a single sample sequenced in a study of blood T cell repertoires in COVID-19. Produced via immunoSEQ multiplex PCR; TCRdb's table is partial and in-frame only. The sample records hundreds of thousands of clones, around nine tenths being singletons. Sequencing was performed on PBMCs or T cells enriched from blood (not recorded which). Receptors were obtained from a woman aged 40-49 years who had recovered from COVID-19.

The chain is built from TRBV28 and TRBJ2-6; 9 bases are shared with TRBD1. The CDR3 consists of 15 residues. The V and J ends lost 6 bases and 2 bases, in that order; junction bases with no gene match: 2. Germline V CDR1 and CDR2: MDHEN, SYDVKM. The CDR3 DNA follows: TGTGCCAGCAGGAGACAGGGGGCTGGGGCCAACGTCCTGACTTTC. Its translation: CASRRQGAGANVLTF. Looking up the rest from reference TRBV28 and TRBJ2-6 gives the full variable domain: DVKVTQSSRYLVKRTGEKVFLECVQDMDHENMFWYRQDPGLGLRLIYFSYDVKMKEKGDIPEGYSVSREKKERFSLILESASTNQTSMYLCASRRQGAGANVLTFGAGSRLTVL.

The rearrangement joins TRBV6-6 to TRBJ2-3, with D maybe TRBD1 (5 bases). The CDR3 extends over 12 amino acids. Trimming removed 6 bases at V and 6 bases at J, with 10 bases between. The germline CDR1 and CDR2 sequences are MNHNY and SVGAGI (reference sequence). The CDR3 nucleotides are TGTGCCAGCAGAACACAGGAGGATACGCAGTATTTT. It yields the protein CASRTQEDTQYF.

V gene TRBV3-1 (or the pseudogene TRBV3-2) combines with J gene TRBJ2-3; 13 bases agree with TRBD2. This CDR3 region has 18 residues. V trimming: 4 bases; J trimming: 2 bases; junction bases outside the gene matches: 9. The germline V gene has CDR1 LGHDT and CDR2 YNNKEL (reference sequence). CDR3 region: CASSLSPGLAGPTDTQYF. CDR3 in DNA: TGTGCCAGCAGCCTGTCCCCGGGACTAGCGGGACCCACAGATACGCAGTATTTT.

The chain joins TRBV16 to TRBJ1-1; D uncertain. Trimming cost V 0 bases and J 4 bases, with 12 bases left between them. The V gene's germline CDR1 is KGHSY and CDR2 FQNENV. The CDR3 totals 15 residues. DNA of the CDR3: TGTGCCAGCAGCCAATCGCCCCCTCGGGTCACTGAAGCTTTCTTT. It codes for CASSQSPPRVTEAFF.

The chain combines TRBV20-1 with TRBJ1-5, with 10 nucleotides matching TRBD1. The germline V gene encodes CDR1 DFQATT and CDR2 SNEGSKA (reference sequence). The trim removed 3 bases at V and 6 bases at J, leaving 8 bases unmatched. The CDR3 is 15 amino acids. The CDR3 DNA is TGCAGTGCTAGTAGAGGACAGGGGGAGTTTCAGCCCCAGCATTTT. It codes for CSASRGQGEFQPQHF.

This rearrangement joins TRBV23-1 to TRBJ1-2, with D possibly TRBD1 on 6 matching bases. TRBV23-1 has ORF status, its function being uncertain. The CDR3 covers 12 residues. Trimming removed 5 bases from V and 2 bases from J, with 6 bases in between. CDR3 sequence: CASSTGNYGYTF. CDR3 in DNA: TGCGCCAGCAGTACAGGGAACTATGGCTACACCTTC.